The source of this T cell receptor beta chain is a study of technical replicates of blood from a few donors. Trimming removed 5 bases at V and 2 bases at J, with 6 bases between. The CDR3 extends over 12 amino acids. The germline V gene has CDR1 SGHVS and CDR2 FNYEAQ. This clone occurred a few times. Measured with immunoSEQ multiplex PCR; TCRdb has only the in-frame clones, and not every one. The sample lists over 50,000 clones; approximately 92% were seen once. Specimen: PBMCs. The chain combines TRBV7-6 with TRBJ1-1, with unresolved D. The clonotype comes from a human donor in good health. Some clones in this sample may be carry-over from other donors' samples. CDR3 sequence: CASSPFNTEAFF. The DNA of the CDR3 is TGTGCCAGCAGCCCGTTTAACACTGAAGCTTTCTTT.